This T cell receptor (beta chain) was obtained from a study of vaccination and CD4 T cells after COVID-19. Turning to the study itself: The authors exposed cells to overlapping spike peptides derived from SARS-CoV-2, HCoV-NL63, HCoV-OC43 and HCoV-229E.

This CDR3 has 13 amino acids. Deletions cut 7 bases from V and 0 bases from J, with 7 bases between. The germline V gene has CDR1 ENHRY and CDR2 SYGVKD. Cultured CD4+ T-cell DNA underwent Oncomine TCR Beta short-read sequencing. Genomic DNA was extracted from cultured CD4+ T cells. TCRdb ran MiXCR on the PCR reads and lists one entry per CDR3 protein. The data show over 10,000 distinct CDR3 sequences, roughly 30% seen once. As to treatment: approximately nine-day PBMC culture with coronavirus spike peptide pools or control peptides (ViraFEST assay). Broader study findings: Spike mono-reactivity marked 304 of 307 vaccine-specific clones in convalescent patients. Detection of a median around 86% of reactive clones in convalescent patients was confined to the period after vaccination.

The sample holds a few counts of this clonotype. What it binds is unknown. The sequences come from CD4+ T cells from blood, cultured in vitro, collected before SARS-CoV-2 vaccination. This receptor was identified in a human donor who received a COVID-19 vaccine. The chain employs TRBV10-3 and TRBJ1-3; D remains unclear. CDR3 sequence (DNA): TGTGCCATCATGACGAGCTCTGGAAACACCATATATTTT. It codes for CAIMTSSGNTIYF.